This T cell receptor (beta chain) derives from a study of T cells in Graves' hyperthyroidism and ophthalmopathy. Whole-study findings and limits: In blood, most of the thyroid clonotypes expanded above 0.001 were also present.

For this clonotype: The antigen is not known.

Those patients with uncontrolled infection, other autoimmune disease, pregnancy or lactation were excluded. Approximately 10 ml of fresh peripheral blood supplied the PBMCs. Trimming stripped 4 bases from V and 5 bases from J, with 10 bases between. Looked up from germline, CDR1 is LNHDA and CDR2 is SQIVND (reference sequence). The CDR3 runs to 13 residues. Amplified TCR beta CDR3 regions came from RNA transcripts. HTBI primers were the set used in a first-round RT-PCR of the TCR CDR3. TCRdb used MiXCR to reprocess the multiplex PCR reads, holding one entry per CDR3 protein. There are around 600,000 distinct CDR3 sequences in the sample; 14% occur only once, and about 6.6% lies in the top ten.

Sequenced: blood. The sequence was obtained from a woman between 18 and 29 years old with Graves' ophthalmopathy. The genes are TRBV19 and TRBJ2-3, with D perhaps TRBD2 (5 bases). The CDR3, as DNA: TGTGCCAGTAGTACGGAGGATGGAGATACGCAGTATTTT. It specifies CASSTEDGDTQYF.